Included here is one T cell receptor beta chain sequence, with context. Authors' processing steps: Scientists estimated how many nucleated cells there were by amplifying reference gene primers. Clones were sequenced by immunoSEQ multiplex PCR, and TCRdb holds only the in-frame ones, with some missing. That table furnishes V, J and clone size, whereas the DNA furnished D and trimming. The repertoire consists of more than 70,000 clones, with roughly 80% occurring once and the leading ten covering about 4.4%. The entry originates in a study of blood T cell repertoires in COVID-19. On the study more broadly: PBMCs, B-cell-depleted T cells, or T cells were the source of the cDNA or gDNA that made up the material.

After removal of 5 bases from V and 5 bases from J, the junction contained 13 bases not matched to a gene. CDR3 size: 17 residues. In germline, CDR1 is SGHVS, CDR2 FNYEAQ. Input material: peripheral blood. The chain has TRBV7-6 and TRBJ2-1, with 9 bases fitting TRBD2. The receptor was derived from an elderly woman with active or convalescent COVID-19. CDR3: CASSALGSGRRDNEQFF. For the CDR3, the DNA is TGTGCCAGCAGCGCCCTGGGTAGCGGGAGAAGGGACAATGAGCAGTTCTTC. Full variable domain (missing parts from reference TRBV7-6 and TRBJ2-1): GAGVSQSPRYKVTKRGQDVALRCDPISGHVSLYWYRQALGQGPEFLTYFNYEAQQDKSGLPNDRFSAERPEGSISTLTIQRTEQRDSAMYRCASSALGSGRRDNEQFFGPGTRLTVL.